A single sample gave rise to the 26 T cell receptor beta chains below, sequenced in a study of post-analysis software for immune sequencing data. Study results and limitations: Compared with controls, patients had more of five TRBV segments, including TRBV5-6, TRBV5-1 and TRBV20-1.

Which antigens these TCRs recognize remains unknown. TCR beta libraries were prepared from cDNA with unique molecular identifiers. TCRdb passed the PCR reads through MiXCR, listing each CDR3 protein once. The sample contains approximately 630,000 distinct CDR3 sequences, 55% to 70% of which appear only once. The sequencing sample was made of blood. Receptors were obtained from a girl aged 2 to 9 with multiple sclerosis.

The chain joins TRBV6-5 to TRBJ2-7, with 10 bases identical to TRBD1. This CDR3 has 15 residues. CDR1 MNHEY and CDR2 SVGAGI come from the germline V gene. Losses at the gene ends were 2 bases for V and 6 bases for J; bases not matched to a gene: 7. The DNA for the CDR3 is TGTGCCAGCAGTTACCGGGACAGGGGAAGCGGCGAGCAGTACTTC. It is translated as CASSYRDRGSGEQYF.

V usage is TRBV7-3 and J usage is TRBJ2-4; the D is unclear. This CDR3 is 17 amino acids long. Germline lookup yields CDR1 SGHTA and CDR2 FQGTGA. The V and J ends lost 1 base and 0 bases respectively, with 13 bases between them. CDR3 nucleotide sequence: TGTGCCAGCAGCTTAAGAGGCGGTACCTTAGCCAAAAACATTCAGTACTTC. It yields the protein CASSLRGGTLAKNIQYF.

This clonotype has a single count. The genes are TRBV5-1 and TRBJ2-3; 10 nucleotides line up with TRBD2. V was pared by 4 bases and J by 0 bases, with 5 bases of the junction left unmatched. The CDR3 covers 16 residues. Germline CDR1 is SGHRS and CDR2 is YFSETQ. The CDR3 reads CASSRGLATSTDTQYF. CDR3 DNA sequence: TGCGCCAGCAGCAGGGGACTAGCGACTAGCACAGATACGCAGTATTTT.

The chain's CDR3 is CASPPQPRDRGSPLYNEQFF. The CDR3 bases are TGTGCCAGCCCCCCCCAGCCCCGGGACAGGGGGTCCCCCTTATACAATGAGCAGTTCTTC. This sequence joins TRBV7-9 and TRBJ2-1, with 11 positions matching TRBD1. Trimming cost V 8 bases and J 4 bases; bases outside gene matches: 22. Looked up from germline, CDR1 is SEHNR and CDR2 is FQNEAQ (reference sequence). CDR3 length equals 20 residues. Drawing the rest from reference TRBV7-9 and TRBJ2-1, the complete variable domain is DTGVSQNPRHKITKRGQNVTFRCDPISEHNRLYWYRQTLGQGPEFLTYFQNEAQLEKSRLLSDRFSAERPKGSFSTLEIQRTEQGDSAMYLCASPPQPRDRGSPLYNEQFFGPGTRLTVL.

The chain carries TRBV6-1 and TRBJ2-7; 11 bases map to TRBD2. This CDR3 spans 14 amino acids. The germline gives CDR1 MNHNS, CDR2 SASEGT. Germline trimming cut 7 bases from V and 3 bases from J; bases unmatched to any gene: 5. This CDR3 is CASIRLAGYYEQYF. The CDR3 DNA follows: TGTGCCAGCATCCGACTAGCGGGATACTACGAGCAGTACTTC.

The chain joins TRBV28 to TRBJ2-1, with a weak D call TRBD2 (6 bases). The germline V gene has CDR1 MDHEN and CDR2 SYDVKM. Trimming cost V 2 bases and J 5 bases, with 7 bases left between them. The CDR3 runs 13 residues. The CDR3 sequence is CASSLRRDNEQFF. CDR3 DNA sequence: TGTGCCAGCAGTTTAAGGAGGGACAATGAGCAGTTCTTC.

The CDR3 sequence: CSGGGNEQFF. DNA of the CDR3: TGCAGCGGAGGGGGGAATGAGCAGTTCTTC. The chain carries TRBV29-1 and TRBJ2-1, with D possibly being TRBD1 or TRBD2 (6 bases each). CDR3 length: 10 amino acids. V lost 7 bases and J 7 bases, leaving 8 bases between the germline ends. Germline CDR1 is SQVTM and CDR2 is ANQGSEA.

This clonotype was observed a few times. CDR3 sequence: CASSFGDSSYEQYF. The CDR3, as DNA: TGTGCCAGCAGCTTTGGGGACAGCTCCTACGAGCAGTACTTC. The chain links TRBV5-6 to TRBJ2-7, with 7 bases matching TRBD1. Germline CDR1 SGHDT, CDR2 YYEEEE. This CDR3 comprises 14 residues. V was clipped by 2 bases and J by 0 bases; unmatched bases: 2.

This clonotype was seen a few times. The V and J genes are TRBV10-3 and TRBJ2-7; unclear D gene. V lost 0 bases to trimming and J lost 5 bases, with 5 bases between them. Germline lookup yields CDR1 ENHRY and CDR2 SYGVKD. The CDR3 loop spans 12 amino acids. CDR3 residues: CAISESGNEQYF. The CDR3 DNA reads TGTGCCATCAGTGAGTCGGGGAACGAGCAGTACTTC.

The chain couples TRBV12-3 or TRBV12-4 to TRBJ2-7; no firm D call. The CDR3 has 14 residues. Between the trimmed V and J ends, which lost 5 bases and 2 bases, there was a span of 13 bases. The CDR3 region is CASSIVTQTYEQYF. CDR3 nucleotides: TGTGCCAGCAGTATAGTAACACAAACCTACGAGCAGTACTTC.

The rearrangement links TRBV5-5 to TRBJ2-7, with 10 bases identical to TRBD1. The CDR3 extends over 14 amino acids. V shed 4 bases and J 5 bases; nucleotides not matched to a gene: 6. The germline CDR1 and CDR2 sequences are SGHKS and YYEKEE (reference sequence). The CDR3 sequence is CASSRQGANDEQYF. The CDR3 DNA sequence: TGTGCCAGCAGCAGACAGGGGGCGAACGACGAGCAGTACTTC. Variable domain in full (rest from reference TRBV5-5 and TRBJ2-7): DAGVTQSPTHLIKTRGQQVTLRCSPISGHKSVSWYQQVLGQGPQFIFQYYEKEERGRGNFPDRFSARQFPNYSSELNVNALLLGDSALYLCASSRQGANDEQYFGPGTRLTVT.

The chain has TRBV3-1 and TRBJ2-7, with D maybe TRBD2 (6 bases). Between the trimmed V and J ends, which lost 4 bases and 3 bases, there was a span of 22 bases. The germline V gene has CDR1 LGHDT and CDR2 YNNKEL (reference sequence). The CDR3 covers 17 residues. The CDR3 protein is CASSRAGGGAGNYEQYF. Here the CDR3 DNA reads TGTGCCAGCAGCCGCGCCGGCGGCGGAGCGGGCAACTACGAGCAGTACTTC.

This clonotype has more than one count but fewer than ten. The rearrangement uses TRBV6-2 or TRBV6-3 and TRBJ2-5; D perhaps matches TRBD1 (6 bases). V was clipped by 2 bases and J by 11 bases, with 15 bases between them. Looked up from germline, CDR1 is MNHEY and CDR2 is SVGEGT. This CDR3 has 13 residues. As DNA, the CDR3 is TGTGCCAGCAGTTACGCGGCAGGGGATGAGCAGTACTTC. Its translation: CASSYAAGDEQYF.

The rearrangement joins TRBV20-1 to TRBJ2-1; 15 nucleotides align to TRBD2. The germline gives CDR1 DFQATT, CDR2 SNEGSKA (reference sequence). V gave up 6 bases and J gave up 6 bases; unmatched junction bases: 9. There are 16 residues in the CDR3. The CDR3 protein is CSATGTSGRLGNEQFF. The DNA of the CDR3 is TGCAGTGCCACCGGGACTAGCGGGAGGTTGGGCAATGAGCAGTTCTTC.

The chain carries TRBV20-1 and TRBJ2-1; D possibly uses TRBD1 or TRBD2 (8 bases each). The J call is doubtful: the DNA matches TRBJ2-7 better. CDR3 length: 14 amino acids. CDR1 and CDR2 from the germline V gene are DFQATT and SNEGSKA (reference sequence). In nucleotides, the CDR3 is TGCAGTGCGGAGACGGACAGGGCGGGGGGTGAGCAGTACTTC. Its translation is CSAETDRAGGEQYF.

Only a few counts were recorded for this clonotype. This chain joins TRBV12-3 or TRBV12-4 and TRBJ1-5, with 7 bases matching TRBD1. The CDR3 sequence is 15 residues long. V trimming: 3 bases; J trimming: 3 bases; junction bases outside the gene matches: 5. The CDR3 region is CASSLGTVDNQPQHF. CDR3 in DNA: TGTGCCAGCAGTTTGGGGACAGTAGACAATCAGCCCCAGCATTTT.

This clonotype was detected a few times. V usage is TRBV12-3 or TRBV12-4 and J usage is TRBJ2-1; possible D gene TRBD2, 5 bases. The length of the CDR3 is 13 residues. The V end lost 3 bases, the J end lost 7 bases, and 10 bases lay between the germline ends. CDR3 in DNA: TGTGCCAGCAGTTTCAACCGGGGAAATGAGCAGTTCTTC. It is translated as CASSFNRGNEQFF.

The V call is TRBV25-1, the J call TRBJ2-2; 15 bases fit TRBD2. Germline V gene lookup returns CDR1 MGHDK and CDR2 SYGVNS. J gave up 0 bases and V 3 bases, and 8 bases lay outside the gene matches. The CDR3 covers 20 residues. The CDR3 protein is CASSDSGTSGRKTNTGELFF. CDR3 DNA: TGTGCCAGCAGTGACTCCGGGACTAGCGGGAGGAAGACGAACACCGGGGAGCTGTTTTTT.

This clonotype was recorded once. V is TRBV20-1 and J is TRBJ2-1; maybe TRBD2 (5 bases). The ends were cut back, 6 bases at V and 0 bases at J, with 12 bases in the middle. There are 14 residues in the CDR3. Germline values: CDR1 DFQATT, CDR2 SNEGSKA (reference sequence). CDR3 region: CSAITRSSYNEQFF. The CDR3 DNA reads TGCAGTGCCATCACTAGATCCTCCTACAATGAGCAGTTCTTC.

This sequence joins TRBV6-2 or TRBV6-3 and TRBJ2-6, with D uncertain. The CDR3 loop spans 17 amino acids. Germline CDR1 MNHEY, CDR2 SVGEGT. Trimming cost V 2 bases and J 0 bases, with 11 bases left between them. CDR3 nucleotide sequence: TGTGCCAGCAGTTACGACGTCAGGAACTCTGGGGCCAACGTCCTGACTTTC. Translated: CASSYDVRNSGANVLTF.

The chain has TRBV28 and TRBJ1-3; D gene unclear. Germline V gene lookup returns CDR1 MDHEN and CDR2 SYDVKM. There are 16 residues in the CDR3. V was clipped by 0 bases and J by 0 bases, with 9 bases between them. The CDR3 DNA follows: TGTGCCAGCAGTTTATGGAAACCCAGCTCTGGAAACACCATATATTTT. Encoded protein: CASSLWKPSSGNTIYF. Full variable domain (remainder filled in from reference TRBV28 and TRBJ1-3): DVKVTQSSRYLVKRTGEKVFLECVQDMDHENMFWYRQDPGLGLRLIYFSYDVKMKEKGDIPEGYSVSREKKERFSLILESASTNQTSMYLCASSLWKPSSGNTIYFGEGSWLTVV.

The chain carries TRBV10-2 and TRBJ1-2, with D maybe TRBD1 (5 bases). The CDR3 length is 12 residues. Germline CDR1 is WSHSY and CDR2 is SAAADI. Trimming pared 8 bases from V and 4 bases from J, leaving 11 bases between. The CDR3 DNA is TGCGCCAGCCAGGGTCAGACCTATGGCTACACCTTC. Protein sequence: CASQGQTYGYTF.

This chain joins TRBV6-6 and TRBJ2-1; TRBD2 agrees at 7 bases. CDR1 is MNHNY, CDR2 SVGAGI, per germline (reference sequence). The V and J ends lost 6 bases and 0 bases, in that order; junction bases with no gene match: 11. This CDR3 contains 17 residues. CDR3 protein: CASSSFGGGSSYNEQFF. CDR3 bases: TGTGCCAGCAGCTCGTTCGGGGGAGGGAGCTCCTACAATGAGCAGTTCTTC.

The CDR3, as DNA: TGTGCCAGCAGTGCCTACGACCCTAGCGGGTCCGCAGATACGCAGTATTTT. As protein: CASSAYDPSGSADTQYF. The chain joins TRBV6-1 to TRBJ2-3, with 8 bases fitting TRBD2. From germline, CDR1 is MNHNS and CDR2 SASEGT. V trimming: 4 bases; J trimming: 4 bases; junction bases outside the gene matches: 13. This CDR3 is built from 17 residues.

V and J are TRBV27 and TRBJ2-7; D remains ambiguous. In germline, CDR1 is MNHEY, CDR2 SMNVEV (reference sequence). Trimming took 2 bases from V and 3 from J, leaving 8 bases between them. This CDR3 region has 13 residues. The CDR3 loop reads CASSLGSLYEQYF. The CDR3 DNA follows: TGTGCCAGCAGTTTAGGTTCCCTCTACGAGCAGTACTTC.

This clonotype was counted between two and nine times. The DNA of the CDR3 is TGCAGTGCTAGCCTAGCGGGAGTTGAGGAGACCCAGTACTTC. It codes for CSASLAGVEETQYF. The chain recombines TRBV20-1 with TRBJ2-5; TRBD2 matches at 10 bases. Germline values: CDR1 DFQATT, CDR2 SNEGSKA (reference sequence). The junction had 6 bases not matched to a gene; V was cut back by 3 bases and J by 5 bases. This CDR3 contains 14 residues.